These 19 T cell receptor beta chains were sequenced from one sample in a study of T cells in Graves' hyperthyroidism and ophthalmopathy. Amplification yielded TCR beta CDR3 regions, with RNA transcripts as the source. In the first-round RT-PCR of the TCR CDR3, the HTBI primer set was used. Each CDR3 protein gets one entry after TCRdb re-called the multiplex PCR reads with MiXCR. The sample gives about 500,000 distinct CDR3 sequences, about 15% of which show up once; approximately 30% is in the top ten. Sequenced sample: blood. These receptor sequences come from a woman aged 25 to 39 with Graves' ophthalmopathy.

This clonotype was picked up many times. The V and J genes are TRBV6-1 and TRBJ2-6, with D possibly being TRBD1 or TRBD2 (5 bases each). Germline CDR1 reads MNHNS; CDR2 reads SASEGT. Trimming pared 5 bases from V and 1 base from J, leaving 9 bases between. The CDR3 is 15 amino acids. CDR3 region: CASSYWGSGANVLTF. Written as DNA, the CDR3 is TGTGCCAGCAGTTATTGGGGGTCTGGGGCCAACGTCCTGACTTTC.

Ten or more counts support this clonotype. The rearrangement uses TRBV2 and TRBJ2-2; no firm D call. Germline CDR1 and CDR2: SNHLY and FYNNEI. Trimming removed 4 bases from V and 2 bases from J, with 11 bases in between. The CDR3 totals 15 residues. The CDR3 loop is CASSARGSNTGELFF. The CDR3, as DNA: TGTGCCAGCAGTGCACGAGGCAGCAACACCGGGGAGCTGTTTTTT.

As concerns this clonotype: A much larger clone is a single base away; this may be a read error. The CDR3 coding sequence is TGTGCCAGCAGATCGCTGAGGGAGCAGTACTTC. Protein sequence: CASRSLREQYF. The J gene is TRBJ2-7, the V gene TRBV5-5, with no clear D. V was cut by 5 bases and J by 7 bases, with 10 bases left in between. Germline V gene data show CDR1 as SGHKS and CDR2 as YYEKEE (reference sequence). There are 11 residues in the CDR3.

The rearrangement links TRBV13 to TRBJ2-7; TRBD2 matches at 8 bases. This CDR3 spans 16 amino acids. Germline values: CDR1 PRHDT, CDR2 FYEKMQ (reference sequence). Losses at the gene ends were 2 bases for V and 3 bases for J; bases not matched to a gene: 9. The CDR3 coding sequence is TGTGCCAGCAGCTTAACGTCCCAGCGGGAGCGCTACGAGCAGTACTTC. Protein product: CASSLTSQRERYEQYF.

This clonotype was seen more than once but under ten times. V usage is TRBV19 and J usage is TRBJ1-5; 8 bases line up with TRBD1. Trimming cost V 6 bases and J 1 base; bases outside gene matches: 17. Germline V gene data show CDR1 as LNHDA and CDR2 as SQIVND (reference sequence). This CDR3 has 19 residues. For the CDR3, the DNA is TGTGCCAGTAGGGTGAGGGGGCTATCCGGGACAGGAAGCAATCAGCCCCAGCATTTT. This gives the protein CASRVRGLSGTGSNQPQHF.

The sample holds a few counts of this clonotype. CDR3 nucleotide sequence: TGTGCCAGCAGCTCCCTCGGGCGGGCCCCCTACGAGCAGTACTTC. Its translation: CASSSLGRAPYEQYF. The chain couples TRBV7-2 to TRBJ2-7, with TRBD2 as a possible D gene (5 bases). The germline CDR1 and CDR2 sequences are SGHTA and FQGNSA. The CDR3 covers 15 residues. Trimming shortened V by 4 bases and J by 2 bases, and 15 bases separated the two germline ends.

The CDR3 reads CASSLSGGPRALNEQFF. The CDR3 bases are TGTGCCAGCAGCTTGTCCGGAGGGCCGCGGGCCTTAAATGAGCAGTTCTTC. The gene calls are TRBV5-4 and TRBJ2-1, with D possibly matching TRBD2 (6 bases). The ends were cut back, 1 base at V and 7 bases at J, with 21 bases in the middle. Germline CDR1 and CDR2: SGHNT and YYREEE (reference sequence). This CDR3 spans 17 amino acids.

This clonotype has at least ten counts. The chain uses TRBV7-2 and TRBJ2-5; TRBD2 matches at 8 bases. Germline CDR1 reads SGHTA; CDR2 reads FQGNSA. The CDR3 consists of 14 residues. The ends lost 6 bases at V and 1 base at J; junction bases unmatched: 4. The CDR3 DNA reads TGTGCCAGCAGAACGGGGGGGGGCCAAGAGACCCAGTACTTC. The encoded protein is CASRTGGGQETQYF.

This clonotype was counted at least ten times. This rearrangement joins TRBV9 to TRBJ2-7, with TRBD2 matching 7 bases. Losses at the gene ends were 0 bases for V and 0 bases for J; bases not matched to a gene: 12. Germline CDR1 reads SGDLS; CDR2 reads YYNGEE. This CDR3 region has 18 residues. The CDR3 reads CASSVAAGMERSSYEQYF. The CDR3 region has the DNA TGTGCCAGCAGCGTAGCAGCGGGAATGGAGAGGAGCTCCTACGAGCAGTACTTC.

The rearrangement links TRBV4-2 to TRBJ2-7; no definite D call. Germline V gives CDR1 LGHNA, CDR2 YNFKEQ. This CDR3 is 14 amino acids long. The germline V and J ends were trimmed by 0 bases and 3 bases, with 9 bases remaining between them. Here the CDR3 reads CASSQEVVNYEQYF. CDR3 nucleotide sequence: TGTGCCAGCAGCCAAGAGGTAGTAAACTACGAGCAGTACTTC.

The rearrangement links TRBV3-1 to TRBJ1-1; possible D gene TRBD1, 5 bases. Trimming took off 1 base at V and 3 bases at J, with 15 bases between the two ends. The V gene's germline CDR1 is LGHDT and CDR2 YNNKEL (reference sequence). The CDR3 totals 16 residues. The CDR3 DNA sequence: TGTGCCAGCAGCCAAGGAAGGAGGGGCTGGGACACTGAAGCTTTCTTT. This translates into CASSQGRRGWDTEAFF.

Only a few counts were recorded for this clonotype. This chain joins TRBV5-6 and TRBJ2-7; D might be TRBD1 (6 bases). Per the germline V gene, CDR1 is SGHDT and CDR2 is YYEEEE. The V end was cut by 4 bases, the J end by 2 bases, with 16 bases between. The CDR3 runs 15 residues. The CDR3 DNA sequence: TGTGCCAGCAGCCCGACCCTAGGGGGACCCTACGAGCAGTACTTC. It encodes CASSPTLGGPYEQYF.

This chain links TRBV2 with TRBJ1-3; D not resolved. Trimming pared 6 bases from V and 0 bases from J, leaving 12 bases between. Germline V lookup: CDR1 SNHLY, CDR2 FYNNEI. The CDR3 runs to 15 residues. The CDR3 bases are TGTGCCAGCAGCCGGACTCAGAGCTCTGGAAACACCATATATTTT. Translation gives CASSRTQSSGNTIYF.

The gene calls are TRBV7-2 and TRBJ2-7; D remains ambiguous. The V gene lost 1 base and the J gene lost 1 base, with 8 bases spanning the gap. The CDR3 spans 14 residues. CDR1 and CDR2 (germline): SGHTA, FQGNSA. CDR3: CASSLGNSSYEQYF. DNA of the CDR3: TGTGCCAGCAGCTTAGGGAACAGTTCCTACGAGCAGTACTTC.

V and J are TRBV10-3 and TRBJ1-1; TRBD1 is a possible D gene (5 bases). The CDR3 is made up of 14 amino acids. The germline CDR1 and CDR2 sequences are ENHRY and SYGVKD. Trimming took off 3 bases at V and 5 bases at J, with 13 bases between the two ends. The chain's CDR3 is CAISDPGAGTEAFF. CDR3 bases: TGTGCCATCAGTGATCCCGGGGCGGGTACTGAAGCTTTCTTT.

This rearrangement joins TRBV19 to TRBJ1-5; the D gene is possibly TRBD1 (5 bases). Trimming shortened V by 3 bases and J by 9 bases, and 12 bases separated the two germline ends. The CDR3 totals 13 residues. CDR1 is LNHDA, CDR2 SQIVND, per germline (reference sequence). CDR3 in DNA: TGTGCCAGTAGTATGCAAAAGGGGACGCCCCAGCATTTT. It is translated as CASSMQKGTPQHF. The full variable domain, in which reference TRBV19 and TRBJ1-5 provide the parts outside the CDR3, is DGGITQSPKYLFRKEGQNVTLSCEQNLNHDAMYWYRQDPGQGLRLIYYSQIVNDFQKGDIAEGYSVSREKKESFPLTVTSAQKNPTAFYLCASSMQKGTPQHFGDGTRLSIL.

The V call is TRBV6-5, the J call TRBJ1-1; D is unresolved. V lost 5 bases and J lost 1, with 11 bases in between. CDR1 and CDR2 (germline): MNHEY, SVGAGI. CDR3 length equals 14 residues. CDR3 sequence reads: CASSILQENTEAFF. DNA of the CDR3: TGTGCCAGCAGTATACTCCAAGAGAACACTGAAGCTTTCTTT.

In DNA, the CDR3 is TGCGCCAGCAGCCAAGATCAAGTTACCTATGGCTACACCTTC. Its protein is CASSQDQVTYGYTF. The chain carries TRBV4-1 and TRBJ1-2, with D hard to call. The CDR3 runs 14 residues. CDR1 MGHRA and CDR2 YSYEKL come from the germline V gene. V lost 0 bases and J 4 bases, leaving 9 bases between the germline ends.

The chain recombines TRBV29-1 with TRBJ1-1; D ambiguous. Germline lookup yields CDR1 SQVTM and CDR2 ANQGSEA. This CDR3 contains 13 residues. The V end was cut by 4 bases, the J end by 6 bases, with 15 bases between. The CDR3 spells CSVGWSRESEAFF. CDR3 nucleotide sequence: TGCAGCGTTGGCTGGTCCCGGGAGTCTGAAGCTTTCTTT.